A single sample is the source of the 30 T cell receptor beta chains below, sequenced in a study of OX40 agonist ivuxolimab in advanced cancers. Sequencing used immunoSEQ multiplex PCR; TCRdb keeps in-frame clones, though not all of them. Of about 90,000 clones in the sample, approximately 91% are singletons; the top ten hold about 0.35%. The source was CD4+ or CD8+ T cells sorted from blood, collected in a trial of the OX40 agonist ivuxolimab. The receptor set was obtained from an adult with an advanced solid tumor such as melanoma, head and neck, liver or kidney cancer.

The chain has TRBV25-1 and TRBJ2-3; 13 bases line up with TRBD2. V lost 4 bases and J lost 4; bases outside the gene matches: 5. Germline-derived CDR1 and CDR2 are MGHDK and SYGVNS. CDR3 size: 16 residues. This chain's CDR3 is CASSAPLAGGADTQYF. The CDR3 bases are TGTGCCAGCAGTGCCCCACTAGCGGGAGGGGCAGATACGCAGTATTTT.

This clone was recorded a few times. The genes are TRBV19 and TRBJ1-5; no definite D call. The length of the CDR3 is 15 residues. Germline-derived CDR1 and CDR2 are LNHDA and SQIVND (reference sequence). The V and J ends lost 3 bases and 11 bases respectively, with 20 bases between them. The CDR3 spells CASSIQAEMRRAQHF. In DNA, the CDR3 is TGTGCCAGTAGTATTCAGGCAGAAATGAGGCGGGCCCAGCATTTT.

There are a few counts of this clone. V gene TRBV7-2 combines with J gene TRBJ1-4, with unresolved D. Per the germline V gene, CDR1 is SGHTA and CDR2 is FQGNSA. V was clipped by 7 bases and J by 5 bases, with 11 bases between them. This CDR3 region has 13 residues. CDR3 coding DNA: TGTGCCAGCAATAGGGTACCAAATGAAAAACTGTTTTTT. It encodes CASNRVPNEKLFF.

The V call is TRBV7-2, the J call TRBJ2-7, with a tentative D call TRBD2 (5 bases). The germline V and J ends were trimmed by 2 bases and 5 bases, with 7 bases remaining between them. This CDR3 region has 12 residues. CDR1 is SGHTA, CDR2 FQGNSA, per germline. The CDR3 loop reads CASSLTGNEQYF. The CDR3 nucleotides are TGTGCCAGCAGCTTAACCGGGAACGAGCAGTACTTC.

The gene calls are TRBV2 and TRBJ1-5; TRBD1 is a possible D gene (5 bases). The germline V gene has CDR1 SNHLY and CDR2 FYNNEI. The CDR3 extends over 15 amino acids. V shed 0 bases and J shed 6 bases, with 12 bases lying between them. CDR3 amino acids: CASSEALQGTQPQHF. CDR3 DNA: TGTGCCAGCAGTGAAGCGCTTCAGGGTACTCAGCCCCAGCATTTT. Full variable domain (outside the CDR3, taken from reference TRBV2 and TRBJ1-5): EPEVTQTPSHQVTQMGQEVILRCVPISNHLYFYWYRQILGQKVEFLVSFYNNEISEKSEIFDDQFSVERPDGSNFTLKIRSTKLEDSAMYFCASSEALQGTQPQHFGDGTRLSIL.

The CDR3, as DNA: TGTGCCAGCAGTTGGAAGAACACCGGGGAGCTGTTTTTT. Amino acids: CASSWKNTGELFF. The chain is built from TRBV2 and TRBJ2-2; D remains ambiguous. Per germline, CDR1 SNHLY and CDR2 FYNNEI. The CDR3 is made up of 13 amino acids. The ends were cut back, 5 bases at V and 1 base at J, with 5 bases in the middle.

The chain uses TRBV4-1 and TRBJ2-2; the D is unclear. The CDR3 is made up of 14 amino acids. Looked up from germline, CDR1 is MGHRA and CDR2 is YSYEKL. V was clipped by 1 base and J by 4 bases, with 7 bases between them. This CDR3 is CASSQGWGTGELFF. As DNA, the CDR3 is TGCGCCAGCAGCCAAGGGTGGGGCACCGGGGAGCTGTTTTTT.

The V call is TRBV7-9, the J call TRBJ2-2, with TRBD1 matching over 7 bases. The CDR3 runs to 14 residues. CDR1 and CDR2 from the germline V gene are SEHNR and FQNEAQ (reference sequence). Losses at the gene ends were 5 bases for V and 5 bases for J; bases not matched to a gene: 5. CDR3 residues: CASSQYRGTGELFF. CDR3 nucleotides: TGTGCCAGCAGCCAGTACAGGGGAACCGGGGAGCTGTTTTTT.

The chain uses TRBV5-1 and TRBJ2-3, with D perhaps assigned TRBD1 or TRBD2 (5 bases each). Deletions cut 4 bases from V and 6 bases from J, with 18 bases between. Per germline, CDR1 SGHRS and CDR2 YFSETQ. The CDR3 length is 15 residues. CDR3 DNA: TGCGCCAGCAGCCTTATGGGGCTAGAGGGGGATACGCAGTATTTT. Translating gives CASSLMGLEGDTQYF.

V is TRBV11-1 and J is TRBJ1-3; D uncertain. Trimming stripped 5 bases from V and 4 bases from J, with 18 bases between. The CDR3 extends over 16 amino acids. Per the germline V gene, CDR1 is SGHAT and CDR2 is FQDESV (reference sequence). The CDR3 reads CASSPQEGLLGNTIYF. The CDR3 nucleotides read TGTGCCAGCAGCCCGCAAGAGGGCCTCCTGGGAAACACCATATATTTT. Full variable domain (outside the CDR3, taken from reference TRBV11-1 and TRBJ1-3): EAEVAQSPRYKITEKSQAVAFWCDPISGHATLYWYRQILGQGPELLVQFQDESVVDDSQLPKDRFSAERLKGVDSTLKIQPAELGDSAMYLCASSPQEGLLGNTIYFGEGSWLTVV.

The V and J genes are TRBV14 and TRBJ2-3; weak D call: TRBD1 (5 bases). The V gene lost 1 base and the J gene lost 6 bases, with 8 bases spanning the gap. Per germline, CDR1 SGHDN and CDR2 FVKESK. The length of the CDR3 is 13 residues. CDR3 DNA: TGTGCCAGCAGCCAAGTAGGGGCTGATACGCAGTATTTT. Its protein product is CASSQVGADTQYF.

The table lists this clone with many counts. V is TRBV27 and J is TRBJ2-5; D is unresolved. V dropped 3 bases and J dropped 7 bases, with 12 bases sitting between them. Germline CDR1 and CDR2: MNHEY and SMNVEV (reference sequence). This CDR3 is 13 amino acids long. DNA of the CDR3: TGTGCCAGCAGTTTTGGAGTGTATAGGACCCAGTACTTC. Translated: CASSFGVYRTQYF.

The V call is TRBV11-3, the J call TRBJ2-3, with TRBD2 matching 10 bases. CDR1 SGHNT and CDR2 YENEEA come from the germline V gene. Losses at the gene ends were 2 bases for V and 0 bases for J; bases not matched to a gene: 2. This CDR3 is 16 amino acids long. The CDR3 reads CASSLLTSGSTDTQYF. The CDR3 DNA reads TGTGCCAGCAGCTTATTGACTAGCGGGAGCACAGATACGCAGTATTTT.

The chain links TRBV5-1 to TRBJ2-1; 13 positions match TRBD2. Germline CDR1 SGHRS, CDR2 YFSETQ. The CDR3 runs 15 residues. The ends lost 5 bases at V and 4 bases at J; junction bases unmatched: 3. This CDR3 reads CASRQLAGGYNEQFF. The DNA for the CDR3 is TGCGCCAGCAGACAACTAGCGGGAGGGTACAATGAGCAGTTCTTC. The full variable domain, with the rest looked up from reference TRBV5-1 and TRBJ2-1, is KAGVTQTPRYLIKTRGQQVTLSCSPISGHRSVSWYQQTPGQGLQFLFEYFSETQRNKGNFPGRFSGRQFSNSRSEMNVSTLELGDSALYLCASRQLAGGYNEQFFGPGTRLTVL.

V gene TRBV13 combines with J gene TRBJ2-5; D call uncertain. V dropped 5 bases and J dropped 4 bases, with 8 bases sitting between them. This CDR3 region has 12 residues. CDR1 is PRHDT and CDR2 is FYEKMQ in the germline V gene (reference sequence). The chain's CDR3 is CASSPPAETQYF. CDR3 DNA sequence: TGTGCCAGCAGCCCTCCAGCAGAGACCCAGTACTTC.

Only one count was recorded for this clone. The chain links TRBV15 to TRBJ2-7; D is ambiguous. The germline V gene has CDR1 LNHNV and CDR2 YYDKDF (reference sequence). The CDR3 loop spans 14 amino acids. V was pared by 2 bases and J by 1 base, with 9 bases between. CDR3 sequence (DNA): TGTGCCACCAGCAGAACCCGCATGTCCTACGAGCAGTACTTC. Encoded protein: CATSRTRMSYEQYF.

V is TRBV7-2 and J is TRBJ1-1; a weak D match, TRBD1 (6 bases). Trimming removed 5 bases at V and 1 base at J, with 11 bases between. The CDR3 sequence is 14 residues long. The germline V gene encodes CDR1 SGHTA and CDR2 FQGNSA. The CDR3 here is CASSHGTQNTEAFF. The CDR3 nucleotides read TGTGCCAGCAGCCACGGGACACAGAACACTGAAGCTTTCTTT. Together with reference TRBV7-2 and TRBJ1-1, the CDR3 gives the full variable domain: GAGVSQSPSNKVTEKGKDVELRCDPISGHTALYWYRQSLGQGLEFLIYFQGNSAPDKSGLPSDRFSAERTGGSVSTLTIQRTQQEDSAVYLCASSHGTQNTEAFFGQGTRLTVV.

This sequence joins TRBV28 and TRBJ2-1, with 9 bases lining up with TRBD2. Germline loops: CDR1 MDHEN, CDR2 SYDVKM. V shed 5 bases, J shed 6 bases, and the junction held 5 bases outside the gene matches. The CDR3 length is 14 residues. The CDR3 DNA reads as TGTGCCAGCAGTAACCTAGCGGGACTCAATGAGCAGTTCTTC. It translates to CASSNLAGLNEQFF.

CDR3 protein: CASSSGGTPQHF. For the CDR3, the DNA is TGTGCCAGCAGTTCTGGGGGAACACCCCAGCATTTT. V usage is TRBV6-6 and J usage is TRBJ1-5, with a possible D match to TRBD1 (5 bases). Germline-derived CDR1 and CDR2 are MNHNY and SVGAGI (reference sequence). This CDR3 comprises 12 residues. V was shortened by 4 bases and J by 10 bases, with 11 bases between the two germline ends.

By sample share, this clone is medium-sized. The chain couples TRBV19 to TRBJ2-5; 8 bases are a match to TRBD2. CDR3 length: 15 amino acids. The V gene end was trimmed by 9 bases and the J gene end by 2 bases; junction bases not matched to a gene: 11. Germline-derived CDR1 and CDR2 are LNHDA and SQIVND (reference sequence). The CDR3 reads CASHRAGGPQETQYF. The CDR3 region has the DNA TGTGCCAGCCACAGGGCGGGGGGCCCTCAAGAGACCCAGTACTTC.

This clone was seen just once. The chain has TRBV7-2 and TRBJ2-5, with TRBD1 matching 11 bases. The end of the DNA is better explained by TRBJ2-7, so the J call may be wrong. The CDR3 has 15 amino acids. Looked up from germline, CDR1 is SGHTA and CDR2 is FQGNSA. CDR3 loop: CASSLAGQGAYEQYF. CDR3 nucleotides: TGTGCCAGCAGCTTAGCGGGACAGGGGGCCTACGAGCAGTACTTC.

The chain's CDR3 is CASSEANYAGYEQYF. For the CDR3, the DNA is TGTGCCAGCAGTGAGGCGAACTACGCTGGCTACGAGCAGTACTTC. The chain is built from TRBV6-1 and TRBJ2-7, with D hard to call. Germline CDR1 reads MNHNS; CDR2 reads SASEGT. V shed 3 bases and J shed 3 bases, with 15 bases lying between them. CDR3 length equals 15 residues.

The rearrangement links TRBV6-5 to TRBJ1-5; D is perhaps TRBD1 (6 bases). The V and J ends lost 5 bases and 7 bases respectively, with 15 bases between them. The CDR3 runs to 14 residues. Germline V gene data show CDR1 as MNHEY and CDR2 as SVGAGI. CDR3: CASSGAGQGQPQHF. The CDR3 region has the DNA TGTGCCAGCAGTGGGGCAGGGCAGGGGCAGCCCCAGCATTTT.

This chain links TRBV2 with TRBJ2-7; D remains unclear. Germline CDR1 reads SNHLY; CDR2 reads FYNNEI. This CDR3 has 12 residues. V shed 4 bases and J shed 3 bases, with 7 bases lying between them. The CDR3 DNA is TGTGCCAGCAGTGCCTTGAGCTACGAGCAGTACTTC. This sequence encodes CASSALSYEQYF.

Written as DNA, the CDR3 is TGTGCCACCAGCAGGGGGGACAGCCAAGAGACCCAGTACTTC. This sequence encodes CATSRGDSQETQYF. The chain combines TRBV15 with TRBJ2-5; 7 positions match TRBD1. V dropped 3 bases and J dropped 1; count of bases not matched to a gene: 2. Germline-derived CDR1 and CDR2 are LNHNV and YYDKDF (reference sequence). The CDR3 runs to 14 residues.

The gene calls are TRBV9 and TRBJ2-5; 11 bases align to TRBD2. The J segment lost 2 bases and the V segment lost 2 bases, leaving 5 bases of the junction unmatched. Looked up from germline, CDR1 is SGDLS and CDR2 is YYNGEE. The CDR3 spans 16 residues. CDR3 in DNA: TGTGCCAGCAGCGTTAGCGGGAGGGCCGGGCAAGAGACCCAGTACTTC. Its protein is CASSVSGRAGQETQYF.

This chain connects TRBV4-1 to TRBJ1-2, with 7 nucleotides matching TRBD1. CDR3 size: 16 residues. The V gene's germline CDR1 is MGHRA and CDR2 YSYEKL. After removal of 3 bases from V and 4 bases from J, the junction contained 11 bases not matched to a gene. CDR3 coding DNA: TGCGCCAGCAGCCAGGACCTGGGACAGAGCTTCTATGGCTACACCTTC. Translated: CASSQDLGQSFYGYTF.

The gene calls are TRBV18 and TRBJ2-3; 8 nucleotides line up with TRBD2. The CDR3 sequence is 14 residues long. Germline V gene lookup returns CDR1 KGHSH and CDR2 LQKENI. V lost 5 bases to trimming and J lost 1 base; unmatched junction nucleotides: 2. CDR3 coding DNA: TGTGCCAGCTCATCGACTAGCGGCACAGATACGCAGTATTTT. This translates into CASSSTSGTDTQYF.

The chain recombines TRBV28 with TRBJ1-1, with D possibly being TRBD1 (6 bases). Germline V CDR1 and CDR2: MDHEN, SYDVKM. CDR3 length: 16 residues. Between the trimmed V and J ends, which lost 5 bases and 1 base, there was a span of 17 bases. CDR3 region: CASSPPPGQENTEAFF. For the CDR3, the DNA is TGTGCCAGCAGTCCCCCGCCGGGACAAGAGAACACTGAAGCTTTCTTT.

The chain recombines TRBV6-5 with TRBJ1-4; D is unresolved. Germline assignment: CDR1 MNHEY and CDR2 SVGAGI. Deletions cut 6 bases from V and 8 bases from J, with 16 bases between. The length of the CDR3 is 14 residues. Here the CDR3 DNA reads TGTGCCAGCAGAAACCCGACGGAGGGAGAAAAACTGTTTTTT. As protein: CASRNPTEGEKLFF.